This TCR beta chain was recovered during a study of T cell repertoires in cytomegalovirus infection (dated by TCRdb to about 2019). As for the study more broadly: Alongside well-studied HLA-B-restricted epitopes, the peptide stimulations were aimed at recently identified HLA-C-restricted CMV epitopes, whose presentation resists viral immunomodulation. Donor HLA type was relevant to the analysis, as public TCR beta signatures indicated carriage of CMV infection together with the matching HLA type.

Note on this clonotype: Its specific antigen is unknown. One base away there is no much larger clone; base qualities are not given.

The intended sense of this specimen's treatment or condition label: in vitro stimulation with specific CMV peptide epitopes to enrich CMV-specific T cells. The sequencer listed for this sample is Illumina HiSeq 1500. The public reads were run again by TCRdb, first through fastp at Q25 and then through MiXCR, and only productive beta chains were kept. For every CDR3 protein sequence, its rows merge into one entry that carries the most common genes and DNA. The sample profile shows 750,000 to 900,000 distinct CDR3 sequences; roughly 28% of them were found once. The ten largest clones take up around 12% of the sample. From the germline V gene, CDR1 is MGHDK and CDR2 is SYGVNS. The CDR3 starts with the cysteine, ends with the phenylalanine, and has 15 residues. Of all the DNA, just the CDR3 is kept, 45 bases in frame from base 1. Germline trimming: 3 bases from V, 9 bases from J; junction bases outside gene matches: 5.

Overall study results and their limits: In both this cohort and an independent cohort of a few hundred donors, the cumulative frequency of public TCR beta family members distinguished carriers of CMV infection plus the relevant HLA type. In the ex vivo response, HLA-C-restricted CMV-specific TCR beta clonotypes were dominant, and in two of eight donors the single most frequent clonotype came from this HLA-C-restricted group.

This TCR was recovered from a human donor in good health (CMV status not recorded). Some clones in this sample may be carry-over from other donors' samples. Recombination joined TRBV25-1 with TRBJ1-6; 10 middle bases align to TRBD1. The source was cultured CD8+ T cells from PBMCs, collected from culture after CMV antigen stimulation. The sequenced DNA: TGTGCCAGCAGTGATCGACAGGGGGCAGGTTCACCCCTCCACTTT. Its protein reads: CASSDRQGAGSPLHF.